This TCR beta chain appears in the sequencing data of a study of T-cell reconstitution after alpha-beta-depleted transplantation in children. Unique molecular identifiers featured in how the TCRbeta library was prepared. Using its own MiXCR run on the PCR reads, TCRdb lists one record per CDR3 protein. The sample shows some 220,000 distinct CDR3 sequences, 8.5% to 10% of them seen only once. With V trimmed by 5 bases and J by 6 bases, 14 bases remained unmatched. CDR1 SGHVS and CDR2 FQNEAQ come from the germline V gene. The CDR3 consists of 16 residues. This chain links TRBV7-8 with TRBJ2-3; 7 bases line up with TRBD1. The receptor was derived from a human donor who donated a stem cell graft to a child with acute lymphoblastic leukemia. The sequences come from PBMCs from the stem cell graft donor, collected from the stem cell graft. The CDR3 nucleotides read TGTGCCAGCAGCGCCCAGGACAGGTTGATATCGGATACGCAGTATTTT. This sequence encodes CASSAQDRLISDTQYF.